The present T cell receptor beta chain was sequenced within a study of shared clonotypes between healthy human individuals. Study-wide findings and caveats: Richness estimates generally favored naive over memory subsets.

As originally analysed: ImmunoSEQ sequences covered only the junction and lacked quality scores; filtering therefore differed. Using immunoSEQ multiplex PCR, the repertoire was profiled, and TCRdb retains in-frame clones only, with some absent. The V and J calls and clone size are taken from that table; D and trimming were inferred from the DNA. The data contain roughly 1,000,000 clones, approximately 80% of them seen just once; the ten biggest clones take up roughly 0.55%. A single count supports this clone. The antigen remains undetermined. Per the germline V gene, CDR1 is MGHRA and CDR2 is YSYEKL. The CDR3 loop spans 14 amino acids. The ends were cut back, 5 bases at V and 4 bases at J, with 14 bases in the middle. Each donor was a Caucasian adult residing in Nashville, Tennessee.

This chain joins TRBV4-1 and TRBJ2-5; perhaps TRBD2 as D (7 bases). The clonotype comes from a man between 18 and 35 years old in good health. Some clones in this sample may be carry-over from other donors' samples. Sequenced input: memory CD4+ T cells from PBMCs. Subset noted: CD45RA-negative fraction. The CDR3 DNA reads as TGCGCCAGCAGCAGGGGGGGACTCGGAGAGACCCAGTACTTC. Residues: CASSRGGLGETQYF.